Listed here is a single T cell receptor beta chain. The data derive from a study of blood T cell repertoires in COVID-19. The wider study: The samples span acute and convalescent COVID-19 from the United States, Italy and Spain.

Methods used by the authors: Cell counts per sample came from amplifying reference gene primers. The repertoire was sequenced with immunoSEQ multiplex PCR; TCRdb's copy has only in-frame clones and lacks some. V and J calls and clone size are those listed in that table; D and trimming were worked out from the DNA. The repertoire holds 130,000 to 150,000 clones, with roughly 90% as singletons. Trimming removed 7 bases from V and 4 bases from J; junction bases left unmatched: 9. Germline V gene data show CDR1 as MNHEY and CDR2 as SMNVEV (reference sequence). This CDR3 spans 14 amino acids. The sequence came from a human donor in a cohort sampled during active COVID-19. The chain joins TRBV27 to TRBJ1-2, with TRBD1 identical over 7 bases. Sequencing used peripheral blood. Here the CDR3 DNA reads TGTGCCAGCATCCAGACAGGGTTAGGCTATGGCTACACCTTC. This encodes CASIQTGLGYGYTF.